Sequencing of this TCR beta chain was carried out in a study of T cell responses to AZD1222 COVID-19 vaccine. Assay used: immunoSEQ multiplex PCR; TCRdb lists only in-frame clones, some missing. The sample records around 92,000 clones, about nine tenths being singletons. As regards this clone: Its specificity is unknown.

Findings and limits, study-wide: Increases in Spike-specific TCR breadth and depth were seen after two AZD1222 doses. Clonal diversity was possibly underestimated, and the donors were mostly white British, with more females. A reported finding is that nearly half of spike-specific TCRs target unmutated variant regions. AZD1222 recipients seropositive at baseline numbered only six or seven.

Looked up from germline, CDR1 is MDHEN and CDR2 is SYDVKM. The CDR3 contains 13 residues. Trimming cost V 6 bases and J 3 bases; bases outside gene matches: 4. This TCR came from an adult in good health. The sample consisted of peripheral blood, taken on day 0 of AZD1222 vaccination. The chain couples TRBV28 to TRBJ2-7; 8 nucleotides align to TRBD1. CDR3 bases: TGTGCCAGCAGCTCGGGACAGGACTACGAGCAGTACTTC. Its protein product is CASSSGQDYEQYF.